This T cell receptor (beta chain) stems from a study of blood T cell repertoires in COVID-19. The overall study: PBMCs, B-cell-depleted T cells, or T cells provided the cDNA or gDNA that made up the material.

The CDR3 has 17 residues. The V gene lost 4 bases and the J gene lost 5 bases, with 20 bases spanning the gap. Germline V CDR1 and CDR2: SGHNT, YENEEA. Per the original data handling: Scientists estimated how many nucleated cells there were by amplifying reference gene primers. Sequencing was performed with immunoSEQ multiplex PCR; in TCRdb, only in-frame clones are kept and a portion is missing. V and J calls and clone size are copied from that table; D and trimming were computed from the DNA. Of about 200,000 clones listed, 80% to 85% are singletons. The chain links TRBV11-3 to TRBJ2-2; D is perhaps TRBD2 (7 bases). The sample taken for sequencing was peripheral blood. This sequence was found in a human donor in a cohort sampled during active COVID-19. CDR3 nucleotides: TGTGCCAGCAGCTCAAGGGGGGCTAGCGGAATGACCGGGGAGCTGTTTTTT. This gives the protein CASSSRGASGMTGELFF.